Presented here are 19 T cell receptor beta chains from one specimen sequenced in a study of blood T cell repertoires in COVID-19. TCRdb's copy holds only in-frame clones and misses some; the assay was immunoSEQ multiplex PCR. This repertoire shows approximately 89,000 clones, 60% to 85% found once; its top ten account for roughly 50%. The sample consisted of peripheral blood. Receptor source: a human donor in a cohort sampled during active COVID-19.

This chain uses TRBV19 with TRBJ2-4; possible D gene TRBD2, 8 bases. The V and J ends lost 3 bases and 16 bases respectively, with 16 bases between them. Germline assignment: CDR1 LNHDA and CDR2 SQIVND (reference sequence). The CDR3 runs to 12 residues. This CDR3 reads CASSIYGRGLYF. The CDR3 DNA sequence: TGTGCCAGTAGTATCTACGGGAGGGGGCTCTACTTC.

CDR3 DNA sequence: TGCGCCAGCAGCCAAGTTCGGGATACCGGGGAGCTGTTTTTT. Translated, it gives CASSQVRDTGELFF. The chain joins TRBV4-1 to TRBJ2-2; D perhaps matches TRBD2 (5 bases). The germline V gene has CDR1 MGHRA and CDR2 YSYEKL. V lost 1 base to trimming and J lost 5 bases, with 8 bases between them. The CDR3 sequence is 14 residues long.

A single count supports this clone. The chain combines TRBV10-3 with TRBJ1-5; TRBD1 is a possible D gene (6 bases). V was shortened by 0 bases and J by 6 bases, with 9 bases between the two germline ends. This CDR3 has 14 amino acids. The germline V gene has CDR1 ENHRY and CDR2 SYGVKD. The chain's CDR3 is CAISESSGVQPQHF. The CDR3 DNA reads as TGTGCCATCAGTGAGTCGTCAGGGGTTCAGCCCCAGCATTTT.

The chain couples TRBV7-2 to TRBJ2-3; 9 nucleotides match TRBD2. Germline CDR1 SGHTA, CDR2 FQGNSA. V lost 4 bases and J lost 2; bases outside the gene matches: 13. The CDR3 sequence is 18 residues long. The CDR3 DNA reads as TGTGCCAGCAGCTCGGGACCGAGACTAGCGGCCTCCACAGATACGCAGTATTTT. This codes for CASSSGPRLAASTDTQYF.

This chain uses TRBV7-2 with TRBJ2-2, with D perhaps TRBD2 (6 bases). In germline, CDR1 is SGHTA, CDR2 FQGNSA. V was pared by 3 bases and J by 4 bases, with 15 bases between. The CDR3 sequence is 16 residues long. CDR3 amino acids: CASSLMTSLFTGELFF. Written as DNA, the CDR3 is TGTGCCAGCAGCTTGATGACTAGTTTATTCACCGGGGAGCTGTTTTTT.

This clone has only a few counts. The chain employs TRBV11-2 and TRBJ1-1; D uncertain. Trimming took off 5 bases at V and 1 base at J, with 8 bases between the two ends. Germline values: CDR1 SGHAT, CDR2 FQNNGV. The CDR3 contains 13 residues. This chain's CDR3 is CASSNQENTEAFF. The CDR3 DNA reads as TGTGCCAGCAGCAATCAGGAGAACACTGAAGCTTTCTTT.

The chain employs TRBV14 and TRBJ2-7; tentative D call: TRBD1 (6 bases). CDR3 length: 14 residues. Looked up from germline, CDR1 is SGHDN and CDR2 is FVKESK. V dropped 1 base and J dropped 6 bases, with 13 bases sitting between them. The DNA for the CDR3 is TGTGCCAGCAGCCAAGGTAGGACAGCCCTCGAGCAGTACTTC. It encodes CASSQGRTALEQYF.

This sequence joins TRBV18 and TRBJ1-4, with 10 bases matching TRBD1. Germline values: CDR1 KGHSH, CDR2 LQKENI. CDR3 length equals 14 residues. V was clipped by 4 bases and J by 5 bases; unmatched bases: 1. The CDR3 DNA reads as TGTGCCAGCTCACGGGACAGGGGAAATGAAAAACTGTTTTTT. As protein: CASSRDRGNEKLFF.

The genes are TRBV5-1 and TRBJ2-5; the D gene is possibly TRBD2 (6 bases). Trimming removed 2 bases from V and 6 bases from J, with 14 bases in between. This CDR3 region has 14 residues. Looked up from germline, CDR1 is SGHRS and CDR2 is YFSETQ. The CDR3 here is CASSFSGDVKTQYF. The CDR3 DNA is TGCGCCAGCAGCTTTTCGGGGGACGTGAAGACCCAGTACTTC.

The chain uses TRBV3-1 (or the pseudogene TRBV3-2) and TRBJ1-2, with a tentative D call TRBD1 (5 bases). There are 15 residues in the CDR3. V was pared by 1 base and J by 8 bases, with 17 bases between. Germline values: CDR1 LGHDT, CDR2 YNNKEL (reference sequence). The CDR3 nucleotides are TGTGCCAGCAGCCAAGGTGGACAATCCAAAGGGGGCTACACCTTC. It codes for CASSQGGQSKGGYTF.

CDR3 amino acids: CASSSTSGAYEQYF. CDR3 nucleotide sequence: TGTGCCAGCAGCTCGACTAGCGGGGCCTACGAGCAGTACTTC. The V and J genes are TRBV6-5 and TRBJ2-7, with 11 bases matching TRBD2. This CDR3 contains 14 residues. V lost 6 bases and J lost 2; bases outside the gene matches: 3. The germline gives CDR1 MNHEY, CDR2 SVGAGI.

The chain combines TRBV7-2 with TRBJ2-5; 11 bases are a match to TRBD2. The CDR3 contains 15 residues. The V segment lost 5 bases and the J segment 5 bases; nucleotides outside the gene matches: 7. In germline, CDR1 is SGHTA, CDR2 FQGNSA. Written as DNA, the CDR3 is TGTGCCAGCAGCGCGGGACTAGCGGTGGGGGAGACCCAGTACTTC. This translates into CASSAGLAVGETQYF.

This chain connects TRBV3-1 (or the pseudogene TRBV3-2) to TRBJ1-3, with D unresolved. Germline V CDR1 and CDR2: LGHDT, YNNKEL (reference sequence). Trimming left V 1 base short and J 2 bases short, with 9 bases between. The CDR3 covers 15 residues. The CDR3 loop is CASSQVSVPGNTIYF. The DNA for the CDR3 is TGTGCCAGCAGCCAAGTTTCCGTTCCTGGAAACACCATATATTTT.

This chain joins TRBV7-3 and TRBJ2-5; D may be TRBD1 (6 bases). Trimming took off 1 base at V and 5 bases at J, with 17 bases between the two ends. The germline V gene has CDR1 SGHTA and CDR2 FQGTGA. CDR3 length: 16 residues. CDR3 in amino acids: CASSLNGFPRGETQYF. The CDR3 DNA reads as TGTGCCAGCAGCTTAAACGGTTTCCCGAGGGGGGAGACCCAGTACTTC.

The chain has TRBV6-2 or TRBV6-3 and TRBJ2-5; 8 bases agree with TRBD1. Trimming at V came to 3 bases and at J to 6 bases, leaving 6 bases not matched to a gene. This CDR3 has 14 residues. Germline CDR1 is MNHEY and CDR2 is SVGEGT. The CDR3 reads CASSYAGGVQTQYF. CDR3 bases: TGTGCCAGCAGTTATGCAGGGGGCGTGCAGACCCAGTACTTC.

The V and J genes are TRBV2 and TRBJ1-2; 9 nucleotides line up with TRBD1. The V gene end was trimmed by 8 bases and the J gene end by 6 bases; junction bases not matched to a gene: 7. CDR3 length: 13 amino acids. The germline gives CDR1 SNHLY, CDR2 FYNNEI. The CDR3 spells CASVGTGGDGYTF. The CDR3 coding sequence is TGTGCCAGCGTCGGCACAGGGGGCGATGGCTACACCTTC. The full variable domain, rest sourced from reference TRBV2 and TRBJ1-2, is EPEVTQTPSHQVTQMGQEVILRCVPISNHLYFYWYRQILGQKVEFLVSFYNNEISEKSEIFDDQFSVERPDGSNFTLKIRSTKLEDSAMYFCASVGTGGDGYTFGSGTRLTVV.

In nucleotides, the CDR3 is TGTGCCAGCAGTTACACCGGGACAACGTACGAGCAGTACTTC. Encoded protein: CASSYTGTTYEQYF. This chain joins TRBV6-5 and TRBJ2-7; weak D call: TRBD1 (6 bases). V was trimmed by 2 bases and J by 4 bases, leaving 12 bases between them. There are 14 residues in the CDR3. Looked up from germline, CDR1 is MNHEY and CDR2 is SVGAGI.

In nucleotides, the CDR3 is TGTGCCAGCAGCTTTAAAGGAGGGCCGTCCTACGAGCAGTACTTC. Residues: CASSFKGGPSYEQYF. This chain uses TRBV7-9 with TRBJ2-7, with a tentative D call TRBD2 (6 bases). CDR3 length: 15 amino acids. Germline values: CDR1 SEHNR, CDR2 FQNEAQ (reference sequence). V was pared by 3 bases and J by 1 base, with 13 bases between.

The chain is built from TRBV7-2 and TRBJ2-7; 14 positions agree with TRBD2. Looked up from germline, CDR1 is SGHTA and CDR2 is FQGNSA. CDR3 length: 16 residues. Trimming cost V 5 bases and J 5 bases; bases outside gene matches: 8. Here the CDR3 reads CASSKHETSGRDEQYF. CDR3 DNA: TGTGCCAGCAGCAAGCACGAGACTAGCGGGAGGGACGAGCAGTACTTC.